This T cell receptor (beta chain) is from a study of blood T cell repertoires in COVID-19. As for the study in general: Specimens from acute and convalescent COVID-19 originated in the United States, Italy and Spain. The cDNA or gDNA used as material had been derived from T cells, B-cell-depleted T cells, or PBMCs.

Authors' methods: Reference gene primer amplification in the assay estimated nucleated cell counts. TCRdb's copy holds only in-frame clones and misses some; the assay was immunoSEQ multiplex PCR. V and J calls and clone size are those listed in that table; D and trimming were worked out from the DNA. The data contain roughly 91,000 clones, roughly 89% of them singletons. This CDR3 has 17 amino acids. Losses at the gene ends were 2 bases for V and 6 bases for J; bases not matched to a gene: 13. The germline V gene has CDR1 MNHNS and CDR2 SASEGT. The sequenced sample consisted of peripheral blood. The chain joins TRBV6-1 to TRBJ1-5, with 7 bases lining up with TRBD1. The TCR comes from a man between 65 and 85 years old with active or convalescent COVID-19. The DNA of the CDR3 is TGTGCCAGCAGTGAAAAACCCTATGGACAGGTCCTTCAGCCCCAGCATTTT. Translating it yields CASSEKPYGQVLQPQHF.